This TCR beta chain was obtained from a study of CD8 T cells in ankylosing spondylitis. Regarding this clonotype: What it binds is not known.

Findings and limits, study-wide: Disease-associated clones were reportedly significantly overrepresented in matched ankylosing spondylitis synovial fluid. Seemingly distinctive of ankylosing spondylitis blood was a TCR beta motif formed by eight highly homologous variants. Researchers report that disease-linked clones proved CD8+ and relatively rare in peripheral blood. Both synovial fluid and blood in reactive arthritis had previously been reported to carry some motif variants.

Each TCR beta library was made by quantitative 5'-RACE that incorporated molecular barcodes. MiXCR was run by TCRdb on the 5' RACE reads, yielding one entry per CDR3 protein. The sample lists 450,000 or so distinct CDR3 sequences, roughly a quarter seen once, with 0.89% in the top ten. The source material was blood, either unsorted or a sorted T cell fraction (not recorded which). The sequence derives from a male donor with ankylosing spondylitis.

The CDR3 DNA is TGTGCCAGCAGTCCCCCCGCCGGAGACACCATATATTTT. Translated: CASSPPAGDTIYF. The chain links TRBV12-3 or TRBV12-4 to TRBJ1-3, with D hard to call. This CDR3 is 13 amino acids long. Trimming removed 5 bases at V and 8 bases at J, with 13 bases between.